The T cell receptor beta chain described here comes from a study of blood T cell repertoires in COVID-19. Study-wide context: Both acute and convalescent COVID-19 samples were obtained from the United States, Italy and Spain. In each case, the material was cDNA or gDNA derived from T cells, B-cell-depleted T cells, or PBMCs.

Authors' processing steps: Counts of nucleated cells, estimated from reference gene primer amplification, were obtained. Measured with immunoSEQ multiplex PCR; TCRdb has only the in-frame clones, and not every one. Clone size and V and J calls were adopted from that table, with D and trimming inferred from the DNA. Among around 80,000 clones listed, roughly 80% were seen once. The germline gives CDR1 SEHNR, CDR2 FQNEAQ (reference sequence). After removal of 3 bases from V and 0 bases from J, the junction contained 5 bases not matched to a gene. The CDR3 runs to 15 residues. Notes on this clone: This specimen includes other DNA sequences encoding the same CDR3.

The origin of this receptor is a woman older than 75 with acute or convalescent COVID-19. The chain carries TRBV7-9 and TRBJ2-7, with 7 bases that match TRBD1. Material: peripheral blood. CDR3 DNA sequence: TGTGCCAGCAGCTTCTACCGGGACAGCTCCTACGAGCAGTACTTC. As protein: CASSFYRDSSYEQYF.